This T cell receptor beta chain was sequenced in a study of T cell responses to AZD1222 COVID-19 vaccine. Study-level findings and limits: In a largely white British group with more females than males, clonal diversity was possibly underestimated. Nearly half of spike-specific TCRs reportedly target unmutated variant regions. Of the AZD1222 recipients, only 5 or 6 were seropositive at baseline.

Notes on this clone: Antigen: not known.

Clones were read by immunoSEQ multiplex PCR, and TCRdb kept only the in-frame ones, dropping some. Among about 110,000 clones, about 86% were seen once, and the ten largest hold under 4%. Germline-derived CDR1 and CDR2 are SEHNR and FQNEAQ (reference sequence). The CDR3 loop spans 13 amino acids. Deletions cut 8 bases from V and 1 base from J, with 10 bases between. The chain joins TRBV7-9 to TRBJ2-3; tentative D call: TRBD2 (5 bases). The sequenced sample was peripheral blood, obtained on day 0 of AZD1222 vaccination. This receptor was obtained from an adult in good health. The chain's CDR3 is CASPTEGTDTQYF. The CDR3 DNA follows: TGTGCCAGCCCGACGGAGGGCACAGATACGCAGTATTTT.